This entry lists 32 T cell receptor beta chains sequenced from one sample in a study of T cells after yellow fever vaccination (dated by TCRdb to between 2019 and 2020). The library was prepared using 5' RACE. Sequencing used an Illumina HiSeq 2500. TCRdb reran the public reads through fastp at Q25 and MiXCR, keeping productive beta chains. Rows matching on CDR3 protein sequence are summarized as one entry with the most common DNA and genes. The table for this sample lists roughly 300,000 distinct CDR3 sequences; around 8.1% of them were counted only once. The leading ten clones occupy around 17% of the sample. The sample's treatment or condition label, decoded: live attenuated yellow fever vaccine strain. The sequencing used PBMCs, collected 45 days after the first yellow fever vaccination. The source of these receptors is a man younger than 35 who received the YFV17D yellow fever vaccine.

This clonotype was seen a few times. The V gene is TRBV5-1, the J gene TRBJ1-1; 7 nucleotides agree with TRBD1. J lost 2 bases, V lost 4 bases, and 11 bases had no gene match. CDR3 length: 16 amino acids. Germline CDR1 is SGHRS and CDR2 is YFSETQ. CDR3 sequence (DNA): TGCGCCAGCAGCCCCTGGACAGGTCTGAGAAACACTGAAGCTTTCTTT. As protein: CASSPWTGLRNTEAFF.

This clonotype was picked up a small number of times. Here the CDR3 DNA reads TGTGCCAGCAGTTACGACGCTCCGGGACAGCCGTCATGGGGTTACGAGCAGTACGTC. As protein: CASSYDAPGQPSWGYEQYV. The rearrangement links TRBV6-5 to TRBJ2-7; 7 nucleotides match TRBD1. This CDR3 has 19 residues. V dropped 2 bases and J dropped 4; count of bases not matched to a gene: 20. The V gene's germline CDR1 is MNHEY and CDR2 SVGAGI.

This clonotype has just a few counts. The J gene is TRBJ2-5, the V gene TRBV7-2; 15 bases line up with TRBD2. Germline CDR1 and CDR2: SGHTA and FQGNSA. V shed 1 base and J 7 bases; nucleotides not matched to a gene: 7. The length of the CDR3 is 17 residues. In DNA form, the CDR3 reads TGTGCCAGCAGCTTAGGGGGACTAGCGGGGGGTTCCGGGACCCAGTACTTC. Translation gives CASSLGGLAGGSGTQYF.

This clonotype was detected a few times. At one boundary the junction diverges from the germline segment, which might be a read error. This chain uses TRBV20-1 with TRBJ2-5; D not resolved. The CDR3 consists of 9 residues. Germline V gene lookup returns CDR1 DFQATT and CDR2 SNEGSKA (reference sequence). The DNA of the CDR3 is TGCAGTGCTCGAGAGACCCAGTACTTC. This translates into CSARETQYF.

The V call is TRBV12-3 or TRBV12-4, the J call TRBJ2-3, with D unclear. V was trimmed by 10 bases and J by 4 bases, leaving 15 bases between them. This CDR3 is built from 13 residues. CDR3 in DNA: TGTGCCACCACCCCCTCAATTGCAGATACGCAGTATTTT. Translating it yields CATTPSIADTQYF.

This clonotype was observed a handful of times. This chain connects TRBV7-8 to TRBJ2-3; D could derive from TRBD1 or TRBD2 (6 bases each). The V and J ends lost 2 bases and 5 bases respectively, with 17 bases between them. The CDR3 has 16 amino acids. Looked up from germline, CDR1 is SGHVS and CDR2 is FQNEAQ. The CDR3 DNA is TGTGCCAGCAGCTTATCCGGGGGCCTGGGAGGAGATACGCAGTATTTT. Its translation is CASSLSGGLGGDTQYF.

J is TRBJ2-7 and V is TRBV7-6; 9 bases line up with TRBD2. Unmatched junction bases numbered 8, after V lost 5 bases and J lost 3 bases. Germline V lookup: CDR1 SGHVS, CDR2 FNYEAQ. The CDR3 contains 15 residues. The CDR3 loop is CASSPRVAGDYEQYV. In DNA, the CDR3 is TGTGCCAGCAGCCCCCGGGTAGCGGGGGACTACGAGCAGTACGTC.

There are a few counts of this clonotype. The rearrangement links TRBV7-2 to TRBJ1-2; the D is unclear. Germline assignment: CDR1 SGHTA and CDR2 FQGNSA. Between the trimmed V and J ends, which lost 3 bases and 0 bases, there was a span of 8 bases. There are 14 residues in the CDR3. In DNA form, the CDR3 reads TGTGCCAGCAGCTTGTACACTTCTAACTATGGCTACACCTTC. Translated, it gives CASSLYTSNYGYTF.

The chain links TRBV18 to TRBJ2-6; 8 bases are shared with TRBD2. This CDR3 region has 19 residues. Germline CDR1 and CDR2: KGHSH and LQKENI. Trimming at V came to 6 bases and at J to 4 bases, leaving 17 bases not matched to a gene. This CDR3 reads CASSPGGGPYLGGANVLTF. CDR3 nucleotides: TGTGCCAGCTCGCCGGGCGGGGGGCCCTACCTAGGAGGGGCCAACGTCCTGACTTTC.

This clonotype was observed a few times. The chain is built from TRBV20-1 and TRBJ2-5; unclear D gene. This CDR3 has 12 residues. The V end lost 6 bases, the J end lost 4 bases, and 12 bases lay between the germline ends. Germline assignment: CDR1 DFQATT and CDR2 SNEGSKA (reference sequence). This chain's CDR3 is CSATDRTETQYF. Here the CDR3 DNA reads TGCAGTGCCACGGACCGGACAGAGACCCAGTACTTC.

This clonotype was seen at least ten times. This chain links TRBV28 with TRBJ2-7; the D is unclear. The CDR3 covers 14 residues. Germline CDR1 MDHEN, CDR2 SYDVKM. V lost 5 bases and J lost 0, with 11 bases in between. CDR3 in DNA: TGTGCCAGCAGTCCTCCCGGTAGCTCCTACGAGCAGTACGTC. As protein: CASSPPGSSYEQYV.

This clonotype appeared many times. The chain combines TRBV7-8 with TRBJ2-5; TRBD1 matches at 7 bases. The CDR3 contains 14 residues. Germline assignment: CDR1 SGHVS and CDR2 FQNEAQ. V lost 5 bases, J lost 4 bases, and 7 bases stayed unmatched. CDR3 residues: CASSDRTGRETQYF. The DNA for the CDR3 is TGTGCCAGCAGCGACCGGACAGGTAGAGAGACCCAGTACTTC.

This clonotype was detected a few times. CDR3: CASSPTDQPQHF. The DNA for the CDR3 is TGTGCCAGCAGCCCAACAGACCAGCCCCAGCATTTT. This rearrangement joins TRBV12-3 or TRBV12-4 to TRBJ1-5; the D is unclear. The length of the CDR3 is 12 residues. The V and J ends lost 6 bases and 7 bases respectively, with 10 bases between them.

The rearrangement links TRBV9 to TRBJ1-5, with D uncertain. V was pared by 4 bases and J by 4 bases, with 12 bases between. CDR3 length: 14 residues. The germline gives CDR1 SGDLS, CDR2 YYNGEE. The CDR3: CASSSEGANQPQHF. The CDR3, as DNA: TGTGCCAGCAGCTCCGAGGGTGCTAATCAGCCCCAGCATTTT.

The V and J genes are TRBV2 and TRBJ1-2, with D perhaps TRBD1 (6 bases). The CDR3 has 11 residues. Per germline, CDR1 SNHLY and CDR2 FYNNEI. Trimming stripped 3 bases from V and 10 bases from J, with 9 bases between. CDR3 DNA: TGTGCCAGCAGTGAGACAGGATCCTACACCTTC. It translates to CASSETGSYTF.

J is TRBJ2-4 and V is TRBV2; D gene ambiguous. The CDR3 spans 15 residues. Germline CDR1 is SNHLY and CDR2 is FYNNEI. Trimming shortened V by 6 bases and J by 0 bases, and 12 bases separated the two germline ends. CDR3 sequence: CASSPRLLAKNIQYF. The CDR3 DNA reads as TGTGCCAGCAGCCCCCGGTTATTAGCCAAAAACATTCAGTACTTC.

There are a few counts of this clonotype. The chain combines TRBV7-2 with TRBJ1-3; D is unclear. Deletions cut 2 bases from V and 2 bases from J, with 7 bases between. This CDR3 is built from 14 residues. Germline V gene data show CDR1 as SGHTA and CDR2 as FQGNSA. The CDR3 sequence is CASSLMPPGNTIYF. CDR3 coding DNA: TGTGCCAGCAGCTTAATGCCTCCTGGAAACACCATATATTTT.

The CDR3 region has the DNA TGCAGTGCTAGGGGAGTAAAGGGGAAGGAGGTCCGTTCACCCCTCCACTTT. This translates into CSARGVKGKEVRSPLHF. The chain couples TRBV20-1 to TRBJ1-6; tentatively, D is TRBD1 (5 bases). Germline V gene sequence: CDR1 DFQATT, CDR2 SNEGSKA (reference sequence). V was clipped by 3 bases and J by 9 bases, with 24 bases between them. This CDR3 spans 17 amino acids.

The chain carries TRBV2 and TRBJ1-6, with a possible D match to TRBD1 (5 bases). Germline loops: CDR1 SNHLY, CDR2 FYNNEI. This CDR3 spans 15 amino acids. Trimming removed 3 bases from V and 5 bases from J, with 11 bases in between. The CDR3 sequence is CASSERQGNNSPLHF. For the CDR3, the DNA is TGTGCCAGCAGTGAGAGGCAGGGTAATAATTCACCCCTCCACTTT.

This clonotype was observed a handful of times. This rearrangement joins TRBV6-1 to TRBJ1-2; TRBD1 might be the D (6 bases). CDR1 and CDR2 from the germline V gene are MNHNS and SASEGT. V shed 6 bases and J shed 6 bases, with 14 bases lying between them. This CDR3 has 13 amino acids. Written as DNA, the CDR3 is TGTGCCAGCAGAGAACAGGGTCCTGATGGCTACACCTTC. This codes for CASREQGPDGYTF.

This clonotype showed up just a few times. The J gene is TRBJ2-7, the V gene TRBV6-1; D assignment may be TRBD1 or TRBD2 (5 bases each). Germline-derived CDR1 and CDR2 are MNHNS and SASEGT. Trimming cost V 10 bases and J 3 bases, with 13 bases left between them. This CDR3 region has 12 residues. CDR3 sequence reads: CATGKGIYEQYV. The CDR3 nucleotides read TGTGCCACCGGGAAGGGGATCTACGAGCAGTACGTC.

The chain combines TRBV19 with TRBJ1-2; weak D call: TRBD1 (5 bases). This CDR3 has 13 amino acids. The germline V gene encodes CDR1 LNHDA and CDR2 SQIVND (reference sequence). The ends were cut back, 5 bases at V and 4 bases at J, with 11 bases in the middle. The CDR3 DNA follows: TGTGCCAGTAGTCCGGGACTGGGCTATGGCTACACCTTC. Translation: CASSPGLGYGYTF.

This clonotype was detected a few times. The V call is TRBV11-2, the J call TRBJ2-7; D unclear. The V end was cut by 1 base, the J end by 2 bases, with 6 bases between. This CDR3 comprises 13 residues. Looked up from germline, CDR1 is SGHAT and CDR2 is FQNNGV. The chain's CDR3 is CASSLVGTYEQYF. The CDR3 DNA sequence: TGTGCCAGCAGCTTAGTCGGAACCTACGAGCAGTACTTC.

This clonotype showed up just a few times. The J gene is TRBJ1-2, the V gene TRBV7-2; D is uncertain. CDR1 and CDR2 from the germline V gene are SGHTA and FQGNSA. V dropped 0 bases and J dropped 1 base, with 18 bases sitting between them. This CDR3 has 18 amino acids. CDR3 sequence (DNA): TGTGCCAGCAGCTTAGCGGTGGGCAGAGGGAGCGTTAACTATGGCTACACCTTC. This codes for CASSLAVGRGSVNYGYTF.

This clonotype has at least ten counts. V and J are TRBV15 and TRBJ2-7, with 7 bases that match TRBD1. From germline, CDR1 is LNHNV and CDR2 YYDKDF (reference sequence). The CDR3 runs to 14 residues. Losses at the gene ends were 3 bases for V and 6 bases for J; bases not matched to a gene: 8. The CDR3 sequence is CATSRGQSIGEQYV. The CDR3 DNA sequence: TGTGCCACCAGCAGGGGACAGTCAATTGGCGAGCAGTACGTC.

The CDR3 here is CASSLKWRTEYNEQFF. The CDR3 DNA reads as TGCGCCAGCAGCTTGAAGTGGCGGACAGAGTACAATGAGCAGTTCTTC. J is TRBJ2-1 and V is TRBV5-1, with D possibly being TRBD1 (6 bases). Trimming cost V 1 base and J 4 bases, with 15 bases left between them. Germline loops: CDR1 SGHRS, CDR2 YFSETQ. The length of the CDR3 is 16 residues.

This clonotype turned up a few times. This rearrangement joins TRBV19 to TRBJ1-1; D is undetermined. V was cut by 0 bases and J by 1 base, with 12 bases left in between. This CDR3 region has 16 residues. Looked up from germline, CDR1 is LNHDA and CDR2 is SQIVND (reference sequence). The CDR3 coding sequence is TGTGCCAGTAGTATAGAGAGCGGCCGACCGAACACTGAAGCTTTCTTT. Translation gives CASSIESGRPNTEAFF. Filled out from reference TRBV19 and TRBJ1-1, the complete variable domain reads DGGITQSPKYLFRKEGQNVTLSCEQNLNHDAMYWYRQDPGQGLRLIYYSQIVNDFQKGDIAEGYSVSREKKESFPLTVTSAQKNPTAFYLCASSIESGRPNTEAFFGQGTRLTVV.

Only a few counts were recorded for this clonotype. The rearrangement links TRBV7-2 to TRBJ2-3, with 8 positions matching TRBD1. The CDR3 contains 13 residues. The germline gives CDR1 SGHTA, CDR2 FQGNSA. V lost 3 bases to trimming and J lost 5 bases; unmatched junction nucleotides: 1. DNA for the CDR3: TGTGCCAGCAGCTTCGACAGGGGAGATACGCAGTATTTT. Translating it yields CASSFDRGDTQYF.

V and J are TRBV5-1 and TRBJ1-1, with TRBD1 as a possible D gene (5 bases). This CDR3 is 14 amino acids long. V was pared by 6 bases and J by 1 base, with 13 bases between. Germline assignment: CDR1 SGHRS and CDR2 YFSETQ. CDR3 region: CASTWGGTNTEAFF. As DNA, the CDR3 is TGCGCCAGCACCTGGGGGGGGACGAACACTGAAGCTTTCTTT.

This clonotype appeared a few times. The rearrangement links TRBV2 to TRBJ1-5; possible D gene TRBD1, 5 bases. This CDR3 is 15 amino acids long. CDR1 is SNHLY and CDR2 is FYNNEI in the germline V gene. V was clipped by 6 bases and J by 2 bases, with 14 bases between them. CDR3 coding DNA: TGTGCCAGCAGAAAAAACCTACAGGGCAATCAGCCCCAGCATTTT. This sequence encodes CASRKNLQGNQPQHF.

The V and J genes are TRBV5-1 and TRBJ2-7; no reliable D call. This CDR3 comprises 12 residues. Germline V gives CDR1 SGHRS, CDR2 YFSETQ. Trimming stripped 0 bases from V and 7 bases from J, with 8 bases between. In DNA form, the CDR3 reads TGCGCCAGCAGCTTGGCCTGGCGGGAGCAGTACTTC. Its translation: CASSLAWREQYF. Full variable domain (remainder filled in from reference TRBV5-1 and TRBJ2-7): KAGVTQTPRYLIKTRGQQVTLSCSPISGHRSVSWYQQTPGQGLQFLFEYFSETQRNKGNFPGRFSGRQFSNSRSEMNVSTLELGDSALYLCASSLAWREQYFGPGTRLTVT.

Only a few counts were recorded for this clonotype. The CDR3 sequence: CASSLGAGAPGETQYF. For the CDR3, the DNA is TGTGCCAGCAGCTTAGGAGCGGGGGCCCCGGGGGAGACCCAGTACTTC. This rearrangement joins TRBV7-6 to TRBJ2-5, with TRBD2 matching 8 bases. Trimming at V came to 1 base and at J to 5 bases, leaving 9 bases not matched to a gene. The CDR3 is made up of 16 amino acids. Germline CDR1 reads SGHVS; CDR2 reads FNYEAQ.